Presented here are 29 T cell receptor beta chains from one specimen sequenced in a study of T cells after yellow fever vaccination. In TCRdb, the 5' RACE reads were re-called with MiXCR into one record per CDR3 protein. The sample has approximately 330,000 distinct CDR3 sequences; approximately 4% are singletons. The specimen was PBMCs, collected 5 days after the yellow fever booster vaccination. The receptor source for this set is a man aged 18 to 30 who received the YFV17D yellow fever vaccine.

This clonotype has a handful of counts. The chain joins TRBV12-3 or TRBV12-4 to TRBJ2-6; possibly TRBD1 for D (6 bases). The CDR3 runs to 14 residues. The germline V and J ends were trimmed by 7 bases and 0 bases, with 7 bases remaining between them. The CDR3 DNA reads as TGTGCCAGCATACAGGGCTCTGGGGCCAACGTCCTGACTTTC. Translating it yields CASIQGSGANVLTF.

This clonotype was detected only a few times. This sequence joins TRBV5-1 and TRBJ2-5; 8 bases map to TRBD1. The germline V gene encodes CDR1 SGHRS and CDR2 YFSETQ. The CDR3 covers 14 residues. The V and J ends lost 2 bases and 3 bases, in that order; junction bases with no gene match: 3. CDR3 coding DNA: TGCGCCAGCAGCTTCCAGGGGGCAGAAGAGACCCAGTACTTC. Translating gives CASSFQGAEETQYF.

This clonotype appeared a few times. This chain connects TRBV9 to TRBJ1-6; D not resolved. The CDR3 sequence is 14 residues long. Germline V CDR1 and CDR2: SGDLS, YYNGEE. Trimming took off 2 bases at V and 6 bases at J, with 9 bases between the two ends. CDR3 in amino acids: CASSVESRNSPLHF. In nucleotides, the CDR3 is TGTGCCAGCAGCGTCGAGTCCCGTAATTCACCCCTCCACTTT.

The V and J genes are TRBV20-1 and TRBJ2-1; 9 nucleotides agree with TRBD2. J was trimmed by 8 bases and V by 0 bases; bases with no gene match: 11. CDR3 length equals 16 residues. Per germline, CDR1 DFQATT and CDR2 SNEGSKA (reference sequence). The CDR3 reads CSARDPSGVTPDEQFF. In DNA form, the CDR3 reads TGCAGTGCTAGAGACCCTAGCGGGGTCACCCCCGATGAGCAGTTCTTC.

CDR3 bases: TGTGCCAGCAGCCAAGAGCCCAGCGGGGGGAACACCGGGGAGCTGTTTTTT. It encodes CASSQEPSGGNTGELFF. V is TRBV4-2 and J is TRBJ2-2; 8 positions match TRBD2. CDR1 is LGHNA, CDR2 YNFKEQ, per germline. The CDR3 length is 17 residues. Trimming removed 0 bases from V and 1 base from J; junction bases left unmatched: 4.

This clonotype has a count of ten or more. The V call is TRBV5-1, the J call TRBJ2-3; D ambiguous. The V gene's germline CDR1 is SGHRS and CDR2 YFSETQ. V was pared by 0 bases and J by 2 bases, with 13 bases between. The CDR3 is 16 amino acids. The CDR3: CASSLEVERYTDTQYF. CDR3 nucleotides: TGCGCCAGCAGCTTGGAGGTTGAAAGATACACAGATACGCAGTATTTT.

Many counts were recorded for this clonotype. The chain carries TRBV30 and TRBJ2-2; D might be TRBD2 (7 bases). Germline CDR1 reads GTSNPN; CDR2 reads SVGIG (reference sequence). The CDR3 is 15 amino acids. Trimming cost V 5 bases and J 3 bases, with 16 bases left between them. CDR3 bases: TGTGCCTGGGCCCGCGGGGGCTTCGACACCGGGGAGCTGTTTTTT. Protein sequence: CAWARGGFDTGELFF. Using reference TRBV30 and TRBJ2-2 for the parts outside the CDR3, the full variable domain is SQTIHQWPATLVQPVGSPLSLECTVEGTSNPNLYWYRQAAGRGLQLLFYSVGIGQISSEVPQNLSASRPQDRQFILSSKKLLLSDSGFYLCAWARGGFDTGELFFGEGSRLTVL.

This clonotype has a count of ten or more. The rearrangement links TRBV2 to TRBJ1-6; 9 bases are shared with TRBD1. The germline gives CDR1 SNHLY, CDR2 FYNNEI. This CDR3 has 14 residues. The V and J ends lost 8 bases and 11 bases, in that order; junction bases with no gene match: 10. In DNA form, the CDR3 reads TGTGCCAGCCGGGGACAGGGTGGGAGAACACCCCTCCACTTT. This encodes CASRGQGGRTPLHF.

There are a few counts of this clonotype. The rearrangement joins TRBV5-1 to TRBJ2-5; a weak D match, TRBD1 (6 bases). The CDR3 totals 13 residues. Germline V gene lookup returns CDR1 SGHRS and CDR2 YFSETQ. Trimming shortened V by 4 bases and J by 5 bases, and 12 bases separated the two germline ends. CDR3: CASSGSQGETQYF. The CDR3 region has the DNA TGCGCCAGCAGCGGGAGCCAGGGGGAGACCCAGTACTTC.

This clonotype was detected ten times or more. The chain joins TRBV4-3 to TRBJ2-1; D is possibly TRBD2 (6 bases). The CDR3 is 18 residues long. Looked up from germline, CDR1 is LGHNA and CDR2 is YSLEER. Trimming stripped 4 bases from V and 5 bases from J, with 24 bases between. Written as DNA, the CDR3 is TGCGCCAGCAGCCCGGCCGGTGGAGGAATCGGGGGAGACAATGAGCAGTTCTTC. Translation: CASSPAGGGIGGDNEQFF.

This clonotype was detected only a few times. The V and J genes are TRBV4-2 and TRBJ1-4, with a tentative D call TRBD1 (5 bases). Germline V CDR1 and CDR2: LGHNA, YNFKEQ. The CDR3 is 17 amino acids. Trimming pared 2 bases from V and 0 bases from J, leaving 13 bases between. The CDR3 is CASSQNAGAATNEKLFF. CDR3 nucleotide sequence: TGTGCCAGCAGCCAAAATGCCGGGGCCGCAACTAATGAAAAACTGTTTTTT.

This clonotype was observed at least ten times. The V call is TRBV15, the J call TRBJ2-1, with 7 bases that match TRBD1. This CDR3 contains 20 residues. Trimming took 2 bases from V and 2 from J; bases not matched to a gene: 18. Germline CDR1 reads LNHNV; CDR2 reads YYDKDF (reference sequence). CDR3 in DNA: TGTGCCACCAGCAGATCGATGGGACAGTCGGGCTTTTCCCCCTACAATGAGCAGTTCTTC. Translation gives CATSRSMGQSGFSPYNEQFF.

The V gene is TRBV28, the J gene TRBJ1-6; a weak D match, TRBD1 (5 bases). V lost 1 base, J lost 5 bases, and 9 bases lay in between. In germline, CDR1 is MDHEN, CDR2 SYDVKM. The CDR3 is made up of 15 amino acids. The chain's CDR3 is CASSLYRKDNSPLHF. Here the CDR3 DNA reads TGTGCCAGCAGTTTATACAGGAAAGATAATTCACCCCTCCACTTT.

This clonotype came up many times. The V and J genes are TRBV6-5 and TRBJ2-1, with 11 bases identical to TRBD2. CDR1 and CDR2 (germline): MNHEY, SVGAGI. Losses at the gene ends were 4 bases for V and 6 bases for J; bases not matched to a gene: 5. The CDR3 is 15 amino acids. The CDR3 bases are TGTGCCAGCAGTTCTAGCGGGGGGCTATCCAATGAGCAGTTCTTC. Translated: CASSSSGGLSNEQFF.

In this sample, this clonotype turned up a few times. This chain joins TRBV21-1 and TRBJ2-1. TRBV21-1 counts as a pseudogene. The CDR3 totals 12 residues. The DNA for the CDR3 is TGTGCCAGCAGCAAAGAGTCTAATGAGCAGTTCTTC. It encodes CASSKESNEQFF.

This clonotype was seen a few times. The chain is built from TRBV7-9 and TRBJ2-7, with D unresolved. Germline V lookup: CDR1 SEHNR, CDR2 FQNEAQ (reference sequence). V lost 1 base and J lost 1, with 8 bases in between. The CDR3 has 14 residues. The CDR3 region is CASSLVGPSYEQYF. For the CDR3, the DNA is TGTGCCAGCAGCTTAGTTGGGCCGTCCTACGAGCAGTACTTC.

This clonotype appeared many times. The chain has TRBV5-1 and TRBJ2-1; TRBD2 matches 8 bases. J was trimmed by 9 bases and V by 4 bases; bases with no gene match: 9. Looked up from germline, CDR1 is SGHRS and CDR2 is YFSETQ. CDR3 size: 14 residues. In nucleotides, the CDR3 is TGCGCCAGCAGCCCGGCGGGGGGCGAGGGTGAGCAGTTCTTC. It codes for CASSPAGGEGEQFF.

The chain combines TRBV5-1 with TRBJ1-1; 8 nucleotides match TRBD1. Germline loops: CDR1 SGHRS, CDR2 YFSETQ. This CDR3 contains 14 residues. V trimming: 4 bases; J trimming: 6 bases; junction bases outside the gene matches: 8. The CDR3 sequence is CASSSGQGWPEAFF. The CDR3, as DNA: TGCGCCAGCAGCAGTGGACAGGGATGGCCTGAAGCTTTCTTT.

This chain connects TRBV11-1 to TRBJ1-1; unclear D gene. Germline V gene sequence: CDR1 SGHAT, CDR2 FQDESV (reference sequence). CDR3 size: 15 residues. The V end lost 5 bases, the J end lost 5 bases, and 18 bases lay between the germline ends. In DNA, the CDR3 is TGTGCCAGCAGCCCACCAACGGCCGGTGGAACTGAAGCTTTCTTT. Protein sequence: CASSPPTAGGTEAFF.

This clonotype came up a few times. This chain joins TRBV4-2 and TRBJ1-2, with D unresolved. Germline V lookup: CDR1 LGHNA, CDR2 YNFKEQ. V shed 0 bases and J shed 8 bases, with 7 bases lying between them. The CDR3 length is 12 residues. DNA for the CDR3: TGTGCCAGCAGCCAAGATGTGGACGGCTACACCTTC. Translated: CASSQDVDGYTF.

The chain joins TRBV20-1 to TRBJ2-5; D remains ambiguous. In germline, CDR1 is DFQATT, CDR2 SNEGSKA (reference sequence). Trimming pared 3 bases from V and 1 base from J, leaving 6 bases between. CDR3 length: 12 residues. The CDR3 region has the DNA TGCAGTGCTAGCACGGCCCAAGAGACCCAGTACTTC. Amino acid sequence: CSASTAQETQYF.

The gene calls are TRBV5-5 and TRBJ2-1; 9 positions match TRBD2. J gave up 3 bases and V 2 bases, and 6 bases lay outside the gene matches. Germline V gene lookup returns CDR1 SGHKS and CDR2 YYEKEE (reference sequence). The CDR3 contains 16 residues. The CDR3, as DNA: TGTGCCAGCAGCTTAGGGACTAGCTCTCTCTACAATGAGCAGTTCTTC. This codes for CASSLGTSSLYNEQFF.

The V gene is TRBV7-9, the J gene TRBJ2-1; D is undetermined. This CDR3 spans 12 amino acids. From germline, CDR1 is SEHNR and CDR2 FQNEAQ (reference sequence). Trimming shortened V by 1 base and J by 12 bases, and 10 bases separated the two germline ends. CDR3 amino acids: CASSLDSLGQFF. CDR3 DNA sequence: TGTGCCAGCAGCTTAGATTCCCTGGGGCAGTTCTTC.

V usage is TRBV6-1 and J usage is TRBJ2-5; 7 nucleotides match TRBD1. CDR1 is MNHNS, CDR2 SASEGT, per germline. J was trimmed by 5 bases and V by 6 bases; bases with no gene match: 9. This CDR3 region has 14 residues. DNA for the CDR3: TGTGCCAGCAGATCCGGGACAGTCCCCGAGACCCAGTACTTC. Translated: CASRSGTVPETQYF.

The chain has TRBV20-1 and TRBJ1-6; D is possibly TRBD1 (5 bases). The CDR3 totals 13 residues. Looked up from germline, CDR1 is DFQATT and CDR2 is SNEGSKA (reference sequence). Trimming stripped 6 bases from V and 7 bases from J, with 13 bases between. CDR3 nucleotides: TGCAGTGCGAGTAGGGGCCCCAATTCACCCCTCCACTTT. Translation gives CSASRGPNSPLHF.

Many counts were recorded for this clonotype. V and J are TRBV20-1 and TRBJ2-1; 14 bases match TRBD2. From germline, CDR1 is DFQATT and CDR2 SNEGSKA (reference sequence). J lost 7 bases, V lost 6 bases, and 11 bases had no gene match. CDR3 length equals 16 residues. The CDR3 sequence: CSATGLAGATRNEQFF. The DNA of the CDR3 is TGCAGTGCCACGGGACTAGCGGGGGCGACACGGAATGAGCAGTTCTTC.

This clonotype was found many times. One end of the junction varies from germline; a read error may be responsible. The chain has TRBV7-7 and TRBJ2-2, with a possible D match to TRBD1 (6 bases). CDR1 SSHAT and CDR2 FNYEAQ come from the germline V gene (reference sequence). CDR3 length: 14 amino acids. Written as DNA, the CDR3 is TGTGCTAGCAGCCCGAGCACAGGGACCGGGGAGCTGTTTTTT. Encoded protein: CASSPSTGTGELFF.

Of note for this clonotype: Compared with germline, one end of the junction differs, possibly owing to a read error. The J gene is TRBJ2-2, the V gene TRBV4-1, with a tentative D call TRBD1 (5 bases). Germline V CDR1 and CDR2: MGHRA, YSYEKL. The CDR3 runs 14 residues. DNA for the CDR3: TGCTCCAGCAGCCAAGTTGTGACAGTCGGGGAGCTGTTTTTT. Translated, it gives CSSSQVVTVGELFF.

There are a few counts of this clonotype. The chain recombines TRBV5-1 with TRBJ2-5; D tentatively reads TRBD1 or TRBD2 (5 bases each). This CDR3 region has 13 residues. V lost 7 bases to trimming and J lost 5 bases, with 15 bases between them. Germline assignment: CDR1 SGHRS and CDR2 YFSETQ. CDR3: CASRDLRLETQYF. DNA for the CDR3: TGCGCCAGCCGGGACCTCAGGTTGGAGACCCAGTACTTC.